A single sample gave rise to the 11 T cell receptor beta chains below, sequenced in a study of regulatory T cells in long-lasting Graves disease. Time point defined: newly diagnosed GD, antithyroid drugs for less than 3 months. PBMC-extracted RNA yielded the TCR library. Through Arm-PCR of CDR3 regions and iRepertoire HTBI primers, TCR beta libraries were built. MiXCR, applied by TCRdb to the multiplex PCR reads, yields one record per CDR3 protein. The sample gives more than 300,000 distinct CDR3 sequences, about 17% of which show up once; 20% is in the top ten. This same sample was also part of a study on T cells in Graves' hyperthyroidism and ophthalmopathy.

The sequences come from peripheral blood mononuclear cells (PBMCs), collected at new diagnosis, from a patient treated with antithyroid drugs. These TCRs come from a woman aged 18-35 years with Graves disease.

CDR3 sequence reads: CASSLSGTGGSGANVLTF. In nucleotides, the CDR3 is TGTGCCAGCAGTTTGTCCGGGACAGGGGGCTCTGGGGCCAACGTCCTGACTTTC. This sequence joins TRBV27 and TRBJ2-6, with 11 bases lining up with TRBD1. The germline CDR1 and CDR2 sequences are MNHEY and SMNVEV (reference sequence). The CDR3 sequence is 18 residues long. J was trimmed by 0 bases and V by 3 bases; bases with no gene match: 4.

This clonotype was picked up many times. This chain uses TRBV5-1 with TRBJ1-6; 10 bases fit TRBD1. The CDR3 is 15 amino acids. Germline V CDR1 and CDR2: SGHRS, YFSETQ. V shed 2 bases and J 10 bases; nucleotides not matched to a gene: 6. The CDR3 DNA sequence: TGCGCCAGCAGCTTTGCCGGACAGGGGGGCTCACCCCTCCACTTT. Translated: CASSFAGQGGSPLHF.

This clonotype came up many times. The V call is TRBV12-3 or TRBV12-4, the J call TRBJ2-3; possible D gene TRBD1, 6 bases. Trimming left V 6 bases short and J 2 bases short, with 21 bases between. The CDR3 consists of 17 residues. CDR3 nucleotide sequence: TGTGCCAGCAGCAAGCTTCCATTGCCAGGGGCCACAGATACGCAGTATTTT. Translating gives CASSKLPLPGATDTQYF.

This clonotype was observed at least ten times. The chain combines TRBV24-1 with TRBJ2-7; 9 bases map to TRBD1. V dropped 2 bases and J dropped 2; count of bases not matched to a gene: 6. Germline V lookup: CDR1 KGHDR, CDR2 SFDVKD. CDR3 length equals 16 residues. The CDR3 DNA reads TGTGCCACCAGTGATTCCGGGACAGGGCCGCCCTACGAGCAGTACTTC. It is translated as CATSDSGTGPPYEQYF.

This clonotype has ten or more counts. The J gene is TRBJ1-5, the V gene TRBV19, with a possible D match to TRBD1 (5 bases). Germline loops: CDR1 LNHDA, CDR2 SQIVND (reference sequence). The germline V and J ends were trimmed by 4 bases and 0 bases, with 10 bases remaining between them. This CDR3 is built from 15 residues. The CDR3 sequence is CASSTGILSNQPQHF. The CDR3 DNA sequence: TGTGCCAGTAGTACAGGGATCCTTAGCAATCAGCCCCAGCATTTT.

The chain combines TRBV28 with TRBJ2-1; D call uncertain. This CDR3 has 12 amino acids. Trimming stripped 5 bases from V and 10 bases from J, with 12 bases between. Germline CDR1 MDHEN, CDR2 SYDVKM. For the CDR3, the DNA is TGTGCCAGCAGTCTTGGGGAATACGAGCAGTTCTTC. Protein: CASSLGEYEQFF.

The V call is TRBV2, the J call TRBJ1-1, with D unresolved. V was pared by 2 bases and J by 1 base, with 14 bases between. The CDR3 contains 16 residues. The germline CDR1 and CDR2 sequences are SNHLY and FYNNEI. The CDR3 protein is CASSERGVLSNTEAFF. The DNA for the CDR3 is TGTGCCAGCAGTGAACGCGGGGTCCTCTCGAACACTGAAGCTTTCTTT.

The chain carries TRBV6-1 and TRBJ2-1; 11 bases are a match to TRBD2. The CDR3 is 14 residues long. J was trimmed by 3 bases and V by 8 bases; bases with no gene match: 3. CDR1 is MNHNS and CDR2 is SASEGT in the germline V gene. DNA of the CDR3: TGTGCCAGCCGCGGGACTAGCGGCTACAATGAGCAGTTCTTC. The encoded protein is CASRGTSGYNEQFF.

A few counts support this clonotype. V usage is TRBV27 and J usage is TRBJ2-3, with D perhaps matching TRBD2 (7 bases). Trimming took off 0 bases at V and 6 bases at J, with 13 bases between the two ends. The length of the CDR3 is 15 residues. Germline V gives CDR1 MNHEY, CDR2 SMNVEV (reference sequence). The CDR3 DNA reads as TGTGCCAGCAGTTTATCGGCGGGGGCATCTGATACGCAGTATTTT. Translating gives CASSLSAGASDTQYF.

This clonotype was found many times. CDR3 in DNA: TGCGCCAGCAGCTTGATCAGGGGGAGAGGCACTGAAGCTTTCTTT. Encoded protein: CASSLIRGRGTEAFF. The chain recombines TRBV5-1 with TRBJ1-1, with 7 bases fitting TRBD1. Germline CDR1 SGHRS, CDR2 YFSETQ. The CDR3 is made up of 15 amino acids. The V segment lost 1 base and the J segment 4 bases; nucleotides outside the gene matches: 7.

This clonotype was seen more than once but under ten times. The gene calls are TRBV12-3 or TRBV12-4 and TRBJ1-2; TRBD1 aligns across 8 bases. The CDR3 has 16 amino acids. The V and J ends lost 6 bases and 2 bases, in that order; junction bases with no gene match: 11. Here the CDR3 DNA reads TGTGCCAGCAGGCCAGGGGGCAATGTCGGAAACTATGGCTACACCTTC. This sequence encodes CASRPGGNVGNYGYTF.